Only a few counts were recorded for the clone carrying this T cell receptor beta chain. The data were taken from a study of preoperative IRX-2 immunotherapy in early breast cancer. Germline CDR1 GTSNPN, CDR2 SVGIG (reference sequence). The CDR3 spans 11 residues. V was shortened by 3 bases and J by 7 bases, with 9 bases between the two germline ends. As to treatment: preoperative locoregional IRX-2 cytokine immunotherapy. Samples came from a phase Ib trial of preoperative locoregional IRX-2 cytokine immunotherapy. Assay: immunoSEQ multiplex PCR; the TCRdb copy retains only in-frame clones and omits some. The sample comprises about 98,000 clones, roughly 89% of which are singletons, and roughly 2% rests with the top ten.

The sequencing here drew on tumor tissue, taken after IRX-2 immunotherapy. The chain recombines TRBV30 with TRBJ1-2; D is undetermined. The clonotype was recovered from a human donor with breast cancer. The DNA of the CDR3 is TGTGCCTGGAGGAAGGCAGCTGGCTACACCTTC. This encodes CAWRKAAGYTF.